Below, 7 T cell receptor beta chains from the same sample are listed, as sequenced in a study of cytomegalovirus exposure and HLA in healthy donors. The study ran its PCR with 60 Vbeta and 13 Jbeta primers. Profiled with immunoSEQ multiplex PCR; TCRdb holds only in-frame clones, not every one. This table has over 90,000 clones, roughly three fifths appearing once. Sequences were obtained from PBMCs. Receptor source: a man in his sixties in good health and CMV-seronegative.

With respect to this clone: Other DNA sequences within the sample encode an identical CDR3. The rearrangement uses TRBV11-1 and TRBJ1-2, with 8 bases aligning to TRBD1. CDR3 length: 14 amino acids. Trimming cost V 6 bases and J 7 bases; bases outside gene matches: 10. CDR1 SGHAT and CDR2 FQDESV come from the germline V gene (reference sequence). The CDR3 nucleotides are TGTGCCAGCAGGTCAACCGGGACAGGCCTTGGCTACACCTTC. It encodes CASRSTGTGLGYTF. Looking up the rest from reference TRBV11-1 and TRBJ1-2 gives the full variable domain: EAEVAQSPRYKITEKSQAVAFWCDPISGHATLYWYRQILGQGPELLVQFQDESVVDDSQLPKDRFSAERLKGVDSTLKIQPAELGDSAMYLCASRSTGTGLGYTFGSGTRLTVV.

V usage is TRBV4-2 and J usage is TRBJ1-5, with a possible D match to TRBD1 (6 bases). V lost 0 bases and J lost 11, with 17 bases in between. Germline lookup yields CDR1 LGHNA and CDR2 YNFKEQ. The CDR3 spans 15 residues. In nucleotides, the CDR3 is TGTGCCAGCAGCCAAGAATTACAGGGAGTAGCAGCCCAGCATTTT. Protein sequence: CASSQELQGVAAQHF.

V and J are TRBV6-1 and TRBJ2-3, with D unclear. V lost 6 bases and J lost 2, with 12 bases in between. The CDR3 is 14 amino acids. CDR1 is MNHNS and CDR2 is SASEGT in the germline V gene. In DNA, the CDR3 is TGTGCCAGCAGGAGGCGCACTAACACAGATACGCAGTATTTT. As protein: CASRRRTNTDTQYF.

The chain links TRBV6-4 to TRBJ2-3; 10 nucleotides agree with TRBD1. V lost 8 bases to trimming and J lost 1 base; unmatched junction nucleotides: 6. This CDR3 spans 15 amino acids. Germline CDR1 MRHNA, CDR2 SNTAGT. CDR3 DNA sequence: TGTGCCAGCGGGGACAGGGGAAGAGGCACAGATACGCAGTATTTT. This encodes CASGDRGRGTDTQYF.

The chain joins TRBV5-5 to TRBJ1-1; 9 positions agree with TRBD1. CDR3 length equals 15 residues. In germline, CDR1 is SGHKS, CDR2 YYEKEE (reference sequence). The V and J ends lost 3 bases and 5 bases, in that order; junction bases with no gene match: 8. CDR3: CASSWADRGRTEAFF. Written as DNA, the CDR3 is TGTGCCAGCAGCTGGGCGGACAGGGGAAGGACTGAAGCTTTCTTT.

This clone was seen only a few times. The chain couples TRBV19 to TRBJ2-1; TRBD1 matches 9 bases. CDR1 and CDR2 (germline): LNHDA, SQIVND (reference sequence). The CDR3 has 15 amino acids. V trimming: 6 bases; J trimming: 4 bases; junction bases outside the gene matches: 7. CDR3 nucleotide sequence: TGTGCCAGTAGGAGCCGGGACAGGGCGTACAATGAGCAGTTCTTC. It yields the protein CASRSRDRAYNEQFF.

This clone was found a few times. V is TRBV10-3 and J is TRBJ2-5; TRBD1 matches 11 bases. There are 16 residues in the CDR3. J was trimmed by 5 bases and V by 3 bases; bases with no gene match: 8. Germline V gene sequence: CDR1 ENHRY, CDR2 SYGVKD. This CDR3 reads CAISDRGQGASETQYF. CDR3 sequence (DNA): TGTGCCATCAGTGACCGCGGACAGGGGGCTTCGGAGACCCAGTACTTC.